This entry concerns a single T cell receptor beta chain. What it binds is unknown. The entry originates in a study of T cell responses to AZD1222 COVID-19 vaccine. TCRdb's copy holds only in-frame clones and misses some; the assay was immunoSEQ multiplex PCR. The data hold about 120,000 clones, with approximately 92% observed a single time. Whole-study results and caveats: Close to half of spike-specific TCRs reportedly recognize unmutated variant regions.

The V end was cut by 5 bases, the J end by 6 bases, with 14 bases between. In germline, CDR1 is MNHEY, CDR2 SMNVEV (reference sequence). CDR3 size: 13 residues. This chain connects TRBV27 to TRBJ2-7; D call uncertain. Here the sequenced sample was peripheral blood, taken on day 0 of AZD1222 vaccination. The origin of this receptor is an adult in good health. DNA of the CDR3: TGTGCCAGCAGTGTAGGAATGGGATCCGAGCAGTACTTC. Translating it yields CASSVGMGSEQYF.